This TCR beta chain was identified in a study of CD8+CD57+ T cells in acquired aplastic anemia. TCR beta VDJ and CDR3 were profiled, and genomic DNA was the template. One entry per CDR3 protein results from TCRdb running MiXCR on the reads. The sample includes 200,000 to 300,000 distinct CDR3 sequences, around 45% of them seen just once. Note on this clonotype: Its antigen is unidentified.

Sequenced patients had shown CD8+CD57+ cell expansion by flow cytometry. Patients, without exception, had severe acquired aplastic anemia. The germline gives CDR1 SGHTS, CDR2 YDEGEE. The CDR3 is 15 amino acids. Losses at the gene ends were 3 bases for V and 6 bases for J; bases not matched to a gene: 6. Study-wide results and limits: Common to patients and controls were roughly 30 CD8+ CDR3 sequences. Patients were compared with controls for CD8+ Simpson's diversity, and no significant difference emerged.

This clonotype was sampled from a human donor with aplastic anemia. The chain links TRBV5-8 to TRBJ1-5; 10 bases fit TRBD1. The sequencing input was sorted CD4+, CD8+, or CD8+CD57+ T cells (not recorded which) from PBMCs. The CDR3 DNA follows: TGTGCCAGCAGCTCCGGGACAGGGGCTAGTCAGCCCCAGCATTTT. Translated: CASSSGTGASQPQHF.